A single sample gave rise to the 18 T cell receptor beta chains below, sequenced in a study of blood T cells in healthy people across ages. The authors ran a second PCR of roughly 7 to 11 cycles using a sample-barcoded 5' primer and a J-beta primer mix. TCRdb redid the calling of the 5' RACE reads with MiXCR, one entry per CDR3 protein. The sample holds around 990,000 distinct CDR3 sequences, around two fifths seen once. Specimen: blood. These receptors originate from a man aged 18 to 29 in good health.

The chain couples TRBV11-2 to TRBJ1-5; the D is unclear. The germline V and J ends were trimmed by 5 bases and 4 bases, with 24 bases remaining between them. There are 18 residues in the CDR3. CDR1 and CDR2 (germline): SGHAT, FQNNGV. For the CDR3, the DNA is TGTGCCAGCAGCCCTGGACCCTCCCTGACGGGCACAAATCAGCCCCAGCATTTT. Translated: CASSPGPSLTGTNQPQHF.

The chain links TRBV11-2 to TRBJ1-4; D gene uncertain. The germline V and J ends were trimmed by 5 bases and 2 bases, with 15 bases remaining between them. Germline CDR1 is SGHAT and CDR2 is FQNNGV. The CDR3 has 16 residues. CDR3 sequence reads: CASSPARTGTNEKLFF. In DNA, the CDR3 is TGTGCCAGCAGCCCAGCCCGCACGGGGACTAATGAAAAACTGTTTTTT.

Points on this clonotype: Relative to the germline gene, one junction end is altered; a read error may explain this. The CDR3 sequence: CASSDSGQTYGYTF. In DNA, the CDR3 is TGTGCCAGCAGTGACTCGGGGCAGACTTATGGCTACACCTTC. The rearrangement uses TRBV6-5 and TRBJ1-2; possibly TRBD1 for D (5 bases). Per the germline V gene, CDR1 is MNHEY and CDR2 is SVGAGI. The CDR3 extends over 14 amino acids.

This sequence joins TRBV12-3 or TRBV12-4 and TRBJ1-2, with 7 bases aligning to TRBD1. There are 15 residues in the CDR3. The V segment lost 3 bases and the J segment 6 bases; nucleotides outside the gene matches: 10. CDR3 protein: CASSLSATGIDGYTF. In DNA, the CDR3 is TGTGCCAGCAGTTTGAGCGCGACAGGGATCGATGGCTACACCTTC.

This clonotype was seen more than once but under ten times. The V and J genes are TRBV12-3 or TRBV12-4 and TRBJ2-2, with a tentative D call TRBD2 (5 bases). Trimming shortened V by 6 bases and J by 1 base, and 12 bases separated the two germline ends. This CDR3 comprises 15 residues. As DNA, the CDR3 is TGTGCCAGCAGCCCCGCGGCGGGGAACACCGGGGAGCTGTTTTTT. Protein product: CASSPAAGNTGELFF.

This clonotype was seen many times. Written as DNA, the CDR3 is TGCGCCAGCAGCCCAAGAGAGGGTAGCAACGAGCAGTACTTC. Translation: CASSPREGSNEQYF. The gene calls are TRBV4-1 and TRBJ2-7, with D maybe TRBD2 (5 bases). V lost 4 bases and J lost 5, with 15 bases in between. Germline V lookup: CDR1 MGHRA, CDR2 YSYEKL. The CDR3 covers 14 residues.

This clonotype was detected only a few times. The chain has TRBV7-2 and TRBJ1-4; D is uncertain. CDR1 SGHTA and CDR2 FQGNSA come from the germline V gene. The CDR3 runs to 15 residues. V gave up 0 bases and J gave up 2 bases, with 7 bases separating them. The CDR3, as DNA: TGTGCCAGCAGCTTAGCGTCGGGTACTAATGAAAAACTGTTTTTT. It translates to CASSLASGTNEKLFF.

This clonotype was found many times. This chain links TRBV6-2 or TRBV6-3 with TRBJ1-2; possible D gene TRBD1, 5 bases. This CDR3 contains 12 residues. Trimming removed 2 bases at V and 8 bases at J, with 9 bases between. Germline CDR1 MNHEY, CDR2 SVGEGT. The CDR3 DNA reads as TGTGCCAGCAGTTACGTGAGGGACGGCTACACCTTC. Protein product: CASSYVRDGYTF.

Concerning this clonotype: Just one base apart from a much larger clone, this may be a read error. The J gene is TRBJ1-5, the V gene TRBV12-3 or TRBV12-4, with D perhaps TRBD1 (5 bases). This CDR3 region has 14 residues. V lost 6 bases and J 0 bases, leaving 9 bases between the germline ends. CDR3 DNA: TGTGCCAGCAGGCTGACAGATAGCAATCAGCCCCAGCATTTT. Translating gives CASRLTDSNQPQHF.

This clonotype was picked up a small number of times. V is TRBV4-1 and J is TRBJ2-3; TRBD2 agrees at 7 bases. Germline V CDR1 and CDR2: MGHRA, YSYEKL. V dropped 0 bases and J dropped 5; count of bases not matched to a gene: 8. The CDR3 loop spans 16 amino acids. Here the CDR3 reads CASSQDGGGGGDTQYF. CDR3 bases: TGCGCCAGCAGCCAAGATGGGGGTGGGGGGGGAGATACGCAGTATTTT.

DNA for the CDR3: TGTGCCAGCAGCCAAGGACAGGGCGGTGACAATGAGCAGTACTTC. Residues: CASSQGQGGDNEQYF. This sequence joins TRBV3-1 and TRBJ2-7; 7 positions agree with TRBD1. The CDR3 extends over 15 amino acids. Looked up from germline, CDR1 is LGHDT and CDR2 is YNNKEL (reference sequence). With V trimmed by 1 base and J by 7 bases, 10 bases remained unmatched.

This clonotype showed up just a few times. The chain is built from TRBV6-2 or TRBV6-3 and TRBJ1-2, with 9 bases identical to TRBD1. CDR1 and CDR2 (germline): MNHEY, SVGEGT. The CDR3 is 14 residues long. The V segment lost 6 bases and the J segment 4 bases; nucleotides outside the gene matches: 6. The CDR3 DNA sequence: TGTGCCAGCAGCAGTTACAGGGGGCTCTATGGCTACACCTTC. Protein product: CASSSYRGLYGYTF.

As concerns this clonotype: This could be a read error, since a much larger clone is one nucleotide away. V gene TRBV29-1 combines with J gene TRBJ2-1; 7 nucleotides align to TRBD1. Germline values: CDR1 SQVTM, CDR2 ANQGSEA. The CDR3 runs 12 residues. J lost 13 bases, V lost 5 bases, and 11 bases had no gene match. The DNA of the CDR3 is TGCAGCGTTTACAGGGGCCAAGAGACCCAGTTCTTC. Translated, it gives CSVYRGQETQFF.

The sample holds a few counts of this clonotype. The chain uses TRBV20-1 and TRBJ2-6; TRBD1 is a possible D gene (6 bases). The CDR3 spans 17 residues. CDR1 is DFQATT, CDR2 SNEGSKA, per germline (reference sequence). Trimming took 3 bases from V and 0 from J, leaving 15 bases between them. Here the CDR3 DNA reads TGCAGTGCTAGCCCCTCAGGGGAATACTCTGGGGCCAACGTCCTGACTTTC. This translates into CSASPSGEYSGANVLTF.

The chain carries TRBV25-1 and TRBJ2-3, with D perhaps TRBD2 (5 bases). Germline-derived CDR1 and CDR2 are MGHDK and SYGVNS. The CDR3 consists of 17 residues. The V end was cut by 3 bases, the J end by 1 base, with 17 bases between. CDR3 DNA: TGTGCCAGCAGTGAGCTACTAGGGTCAATTGGCACAGATACGCAGTATTTT. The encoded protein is CASSELLGSIGTDTQYF. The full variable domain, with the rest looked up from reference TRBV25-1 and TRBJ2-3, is EADIYQTPRYLVIGTGKKITLECSQTMGHDKMYWYQQDPGMELHLIHYSYGVNSTEKGDLSSESTVSRIRTEHFPLTLESARPSHTSQYLCASSELLGSIGTDTQYFGPGTRLTVL.

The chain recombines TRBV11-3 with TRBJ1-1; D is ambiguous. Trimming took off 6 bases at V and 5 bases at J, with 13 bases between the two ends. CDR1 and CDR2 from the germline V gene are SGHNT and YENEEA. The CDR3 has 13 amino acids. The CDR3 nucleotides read TGTGCCAGCAGTTGGACCGTGAGGACTGAAGCTTTCTTT. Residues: CASSWTVRTEAFF.

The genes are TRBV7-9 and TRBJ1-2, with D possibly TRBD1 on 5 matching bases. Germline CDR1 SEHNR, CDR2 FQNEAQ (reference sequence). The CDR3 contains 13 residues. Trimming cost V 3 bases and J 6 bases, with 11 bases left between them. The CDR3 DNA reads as TGTGCCAGCAGCTTTCAGGGAATCAATGGCTACACCTTC. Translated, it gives CASSFQGINGYTF.

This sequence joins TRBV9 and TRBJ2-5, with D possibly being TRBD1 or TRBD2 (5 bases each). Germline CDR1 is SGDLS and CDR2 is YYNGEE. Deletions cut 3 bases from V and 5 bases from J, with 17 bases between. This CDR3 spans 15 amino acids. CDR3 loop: CASSGASGTGETQYF. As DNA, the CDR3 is TGTGCCAGCAGCGGAGCTTCCGGGACCGGGGAGACCCAGTACTTC.